This T cell receptor beta chain was obtained from a study of T-cell reconstitution after alpha-beta-depleted transplantation in children. In its sample, this clonotype was seen a few times. Losses at the gene ends were 6 bases for V and 0 bases for J; bases not matched to a gene: 5. The CDR3 is 16 residues long. Unique molecular identifiers were incorporated into the prepared TCRbeta library. MiXCR, run by TCRdb on the PCR reads, gives a single entry per CDR3 protein. The repertoire holds some 450,000 distinct CDR3 sequences, roughly 43% seen once, with approximately 30% in the top ten. The V call is TRBV12-3 or TRBV12-4, the J call TRBJ2-1; 10 nucleotides align to TRBD1. Source: PBMCs, taken before TCRalphabeta/CD19-depleted stem cell transplant. The source is a girl between 2 and 10 years old with aplastic anemia, due to receive a stem cell transplant. CDR3: CASRMTGGSSYNEQFF. The CDR3 bases are TGTGCCAGCAGAATGACAGGGGGCAGCTCCTACAATGAGCAGTTCTTC.